Sequencing of this TCR beta chain was carried out in a study of blood T cell repertoires in COVID-19. Sequencing was performed with immunoSEQ multiplex PCR; in TCRdb, only in-frame clones are kept and a portion is missing. The sample has more than 300,000 clones; 70% to 90% are singletons. Those enrolled, adults aged 18 to 89 years, came from fewer than 25 US areas. This CDR3 comprises 17 residues. In germline, CDR1 is SGHDT, CDR2 YYEEEE. V lost 1 base, J lost 2 bases, and 16 bases lay in between. The chain joins TRBV5-6 to TRBJ1-5; TRBD1 is a possible D gene (5 bases). The sample was PBMCs or T cells enriched from blood (not recorded which). The receptor comes from a man aged 25 to 40 who had recovered from COVID-19. The CDR3 DNA sequence: TGTGCCAGCAGCTTGCGACAAACCGCGGGGGGCAATCAGCCCCAGCATTTT. It codes for CASSLRQTAGGNQPQHF.